The rows below give T cell receptor beta chains drawn from one sample of a study of radiotherapy plus CTLA-4 blockade in lung cancer. The data were produced by immunoSEQ multiplex PCR, yet TCRdb's version contains in-frame clones alone and is incomplete. The data show more than 35,000 clones, 75% to 90% seen once. Source: peripheral blood, taken from a patient treated with radiotherapy plus ipilimumab. All receptors derive from a human donor with non-small cell lung cancer who had stable disease on radiotherapy plus ipilimumab. Both conserved end residues are part of each CDR3. A D gene is named only where the DNA matches it firmly. Size tells how often a clone was seen (once, few, many) or the class of an expanded clone, and some rows leave it out.

j_call,v_call,clone_size,d_call,cdr3_aa,cdr3_nt
TRBJ2-1,TRBV28,NA,TRBD2,CASQGLGTYNEQFF,TGTGCCAGCCAGGGACTAGGCACCTACAATGAGCAGTTCTTC
TRBJ2-7,TRBV7-8,NA,NA,CASSFDGSSSYEQYF,TGTGCCAGCAGCTTTGACGGGTCTAGCTCCTACGAGCAGTACTTC
TRBJ2-3,TRBV14,NA,NA,CASSREGDTQYF,TGTGCCAGCAGTCGAGAGGGAGATACGCAGTATTTT
TRBJ2-5,TRBV18,NA,NA,CASSPGGQGETQYF,TGTGCCAGCTCTCCAGGCGGGCAGGGGGAGACCCAGTACTTC
TRBJ2-7,TRBV7-2,NA,NA,CASSPSEQGSYEQYF,TGTGCCAGCAGCCCGAGTGAGCAGGGCTCCTACGAGCAGTACTTC
TRBJ1-2,TRBV28,NA,TRBD1,CASSSPGQGAGYTF,TGTGCCAGCAGTTCCCCGGGACAGGGAGCTGGCTACACCTTC
TRBJ2-7,TRBV28,NA,NA,CASRSSLLEQYF,TGTGCCAGCAGATCTAGCTTACTAGAGCAGTACTTC
TRBJ1-1,TRBV7-8,NA,NA,CASTWDRGGTEAFF,TGTGCCAGCACCTGGGATAGGGGGGGGACTGAAGCTTTCTTT
TRBJ2-2,TRBV9,NA,TRBD2,CASSVSGTPGGELFF,TGTGCCAGCAGCGTTAGCGGGACGCCGGGCGGGGAGCTGTTTTTT
TRBJ2-2,TRBV7-3,NA,NA,CASSPPGQTTGELFF,TGTGCCAGCAGCCCCCCGGGACAAACCACCGGGGAGCTGTTTTTT
TRBJ1-1,TRBV7-9,NA,NA,CASSLGDMNTEAFF,TGTGCCAGCAGCTTAGGAGACATGAACACTGAAGCTTTCTTT
TRBJ1-2,TRBV27,once,NA,CASSLGVGQGYGYTF,TGTGCCAGCAGTTTAGGGGTGGGGCAAGGCTATGGCTACACCTTC
TRBJ1-2,TRBV7-2,NA,TRBD1,CASSLVYRGTTNYGYTF,TGTGCCAGCAGCTTAGTATACAGGGGCACCACTAACTATGGCTACACCTTC
TRBJ1-1,TRBV7-9,NA,NA,CASVGQGIGITEAFF,TGTGCCAGCGTCGGGCAGGGGATCGGGATCACTGAAGCTTTCTTT
TRBJ2-1,TRBV4-1,NA,TRBD2,CASSQGRANGLAGGTYNEQFF,TGCGCCAGCAGCCAAGGAAGGGCAAATGGACTAGCGGGAGGCACTTACAATGAGCAGTTCTTC
TRBJ2-7,TRBV5-6,once,NA,CASSLYKKLEEQYF,TGTGCCAGCAGCTTGTATAAGAAATTGGAGGAGCAGTACTTC
TRBJ2-3,TRBV7-3,NA,TRBD2,CASSPTGNTWTSATDTQYF,TGTGCCAGCAGCCCAACTGGAAATACCTGGACTAGCGCGACAGATACGCAGTATTTT
TRBJ1-4,TRBV7-9,once,TRBD1,CASSPRTGNEKLFF,TGTGCCAGCAGCCCCCGGACAGGGAATGAAAAACTGTTTTTT
TRBJ2-3,TRBV5-4,NA,TRBD2,CASSFGLAGADTQYF,TGTGCCAGCAGCTTTGGACTAGCGGGAGCAGATACGCAGTATTTT
TRBJ2-5,TRBV10-3,NA,TRBD2,CAISESGAPRGEQYF,TGTGCCATCAGTGAGTCGGGAGCTCCTCGGGGGGAGCAGTACTTC
TRBJ2-7,TRBV4-3,NA,TRBD2,CASSLGTSGSYEQYF,TGCGCCAGCAGCCTCGGGACTAGCGGCTCCTACGAGCAGTACTTC
TRBJ2-2,TRBV7-9,NA,NA,CASSSQGGANTGELFF,TGTGCCAGCAGCTCCCAGGGGGGCGCCAACACCGGGGAGCTGTTTTTT
TRBJ1-5,TRBV19,NA,NA,CASSIVGGDGNQPQHF,TGTGCCAGTAGTATAGTGGGAGGTGATGGCAATCAGCCCCAGCATTTT
TRBJ1-5,TRBV5-1,NA,NA,CASSSFGENQPQHF,TGCGCCAGCAGCTCTTTCGGGGAAAATCAGCCCCAGCATTTT
TRBJ2-7,TRBV2,NA,TRBD1,CASSVGQGTEQYF,TGTGCCAGCAGTGTAGGACAGGGAACCGAGCAGTACTTC
TRBJ2-7,TRBV7-2,NA,TRBD1,CANPQGSNHEQYF,TGTGCCAATCCACAGGGGAGCAACCACGAGCAGTACTTC
TRBJ1-2,TRBV7-2,NA,TRBD1,CASSPDRDYGYTF,TGTGCCAGCAGCCCGGACAGGGACTATGGCTACACCTTC
TRBJ1-5,TRBV30,few,NA,CACSPNTGNQPQHF,TGTGCCTGTAGTCCGAATACGGGCAATCAGCCCCAGCATTTT
TRBJ1-2,TRBV5-1,NA,NA,CASSLDGGNGYTF,TGCGCCAGCAGCTTGGATGGAGGGAATGGCTACACCTTC
TRBJ1-3,TRBV4-2,NA,NA,CASSQRRGGGGNTIYF,TGTGCCAGCAGCCAAAGACGGGGAGGGGGTGGAAACACCATATATTTT
TRBJ2-7,TRBV20-1,NA,NA,CSARGGGEQYF,TGCAGTGCTAGAGGAGGGGGCGAGCAGTACTTC
TRBJ1-2,TRBV6-1,NA,TRBD1,CASRPTGGAGGYTF,TGTGCCAGCAGGCCGACAGGGGGCGCGGGTGGCTACACCTTC
TRBJ1-5,TRBV18,NA,NA,CASSSNRFRGSNQPQHF,TGTGCCAGCTCATCCAACCGTTTTAGAGGGAGCAATCAGCCCCAGCATTTT
TRBJ2-2,TRBV5-1,NA,TRBD2,CASSLAGLGPNTGELFF,TGCGCCAGCAGCTTGGCCGGACTAGGACCGAACACCGGGGAGCTGTTTTTT
TRBJ2-1,TRBV4-2,NA,NA,CASSQSAGQSEQFF,TGTGCCAGCAGCCAATCGGCGGGGCAAAGTGAGCAGTTCTTC
TRBJ2-3,TRBV4-3,NA,TRBD2,CASSQEASGGRDTQYF,TGCGCCAGCAGCCAAGAGGCTAGCGGGGGCCGGGATACGCAGTATTTT
TRBJ1-5,TRBV6-1,NA,NA,CASSDGGRQPQHF,TGTGCCAGCAGTGACGGAGGGCGTCAGCCCCAGCATTTT
TRBJ2-7,TRBV6-5,NA,NA,CASSYGANQQYF,TGTGCCAGCAGTTACGGGGCGAATCAGCAGTACTTC
TRBJ2-7,TRBV27,once,TRBD1,CASSLYGQGPYEQYF,TGTGCCAGCAGTTTGTATGGACAGGGACCCTACGAGCAGTACTTC
TRBJ2-7,TRBV6-5,once,TRBD1,CASSQGQGAYEQYF,TGTGCCAGCAGCCAGGGACAGGGGGCGTACGAGCAGTACTTC
TRBJ2-1,TRBV7-2,NA,TRBD2,CASSTTSGRLEQFF,TGTGCCAGCAGCACGACTAGCGGGAGGCTTGAGCAGTTCTTC
TRBJ2-3,TRBV28,NA,TRBD2,CASSPPAGGPDTQYF,TGTGCCAGCAGTCCGCCAGCGGGAGGGCCAGATACGCAGTATTTT
TRBJ1-2,TRBV11-2,NA,NA,CASSLEAGAHYGYTF,TGTGCCAGCAGCTTAGAGGCAGGGGCCCACTATGGCTACACCTTC
TRBJ1-6,TRBV25-1,NA,NA,CASSGGNSPLHF,TGTGCCAGCAGCGGAGGTAATTCACCCCTCCACTTT
TRBJ2-7,TRBV7-9,once,NA,CASSYGTLEVYEQYF,TGTGCCAGCAGCTATGGGACACTGGAGGTGTACGAGCAGTACTTC
TRBJ2-7,TRBV7-2,NA,NA,CASSLVGGINEQYF,TGTGCCAGCAGCTTAGTAGGGGGTATCAACGAGCAGTACTTC
TRBJ2-3,TRBV7-9,NA,NA,CASSKGLQIDTQYF,TGTGCCAGCAGCAAAGGACTTCAGATAGATACGCAGTATTTT
TRBJ1-2,TRBV28,NA,TRBD1,CASTKGPGGAYGYTF,TGTGCCAGCACCAAAGGCCCAGGGGGCGCCTATGGCTACACCTTC
TRBJ2-7,TRBV7-9,NA,NA,CASSGTFYEQYF,TGTGCCAGCAGCGGCACGTTCTACGAGCAGTACTTC
TRBJ2-5,TRBV5-6,once,TRBD1,CASSPKETGGLGTQYF,TGTGCCAGCAGCCCAAAAGAGACAGGGGGCTTGGGGACCCAGTACTTC
TRBJ2-1,TRBV11-2,NA,NA,CASSAPSRWPNEQFF,TGTGCCAGCAGCGCCCCATCACGCTGGCCGAATGAGCAGTTCTTC
TRBJ2-7,TRBV28,NA,TRBD2,CASSQLAVFSYEQYF,TGTGCCAGCAGTCAACTAGCGGTCTTCTCCTACGAGCAGTACTTC
TRBJ2-3,TRBV6-5,NA,NA,CASSTREASTDTQYF,TGTGCCAGCAGTACTAGGGAGGCTAGCACAGATACGCAGTATTTT